One sample yielded the 26 T cell receptor beta chains listed below, sequenced in a study of T cell responses to AZD1222 COVID-19 vaccine. Libraries were prepared by immunoSEQ multiplex PCR; TCRdb keeps only in-frame clonotypes and omits some of them. The sample lists some 100,000 clones, around 87% occurring once. Sequenced material: peripheral blood, taken on day 0 of AZD1222 vaccination. These receptors all stem from an adult in good health.

This rearrangement joins TRBV3-1 (or the pseudogene TRBV3-2) to TRBJ2-7; no firm D call. Germline assignment: CDR1 LGHDT and CDR2 YNNKEL (reference sequence). Trimming shortened V by 7 bases and J by 7 bases, and 23 bases separated the two germline ends. This CDR3 contains 15 residues. The CDR3 DNA reads as TGTGCCAGCACCCCAGGCTGGCAAGGGCTACGGGAGCAGTACTTC. It specifies CASTPGWQGLREQYF.

This chain uses TRBV7-3 with TRBJ2-5, with a possible D match to TRBD1 (5 bases). V gave up 9 bases and J gave up 4 bases, with 18 bases separating them. The CDR3 loop spans 14 amino acids. The germline CDR1 and CDR2 sequences are SGHTA and FQGTGA. CDR3 sequence (DNA): TGTGCCAGTTCTCAGGGTAGCCCGGGAGAGACCCAGTACTTC. This codes for CASSQGSPGETQYF.

The V call is TRBV24-1, the J call TRBJ2-2; D unresolved. The V and J ends lost 3 bases and 4 bases respectively, with 5 bases between them. Germline CDR1 KGHDR, CDR2 SFDVKD. CDR3 length equals 13 residues. CDR3 sequence (DNA): TGTGCCACCAGTGATCCAATCACCGGGGAGCTGTTTTTT. Protein product: CATSDPITGELFF.

This clone is classed as medium-sized. The chain employs TRBV9 and TRBJ2-3; D is unresolved. V was clipped by 0 bases and J by 3 bases, with 8 bases between them. This CDR3 contains 14 residues. Germline V gene data show CDR1 as SGDLS and CDR2 as YYNGEE. This CDR3 is CASSVDGVTDTQYF. CDR3 DNA sequence: TGTGCCAGCAGCGTAGATGGGGTTACAGATACGCAGTATTTT.

This clone was seen once. The chain combines TRBV27 with TRBJ2-7; D is unresolved. The CDR3 spans 15 residues. Between the trimmed V and J ends, which lost 5 bases and 5 bases, there was a span of 19 bases. CDR1 MNHEY and CDR2 SMNVEV come from the germline V gene (reference sequence). CDR3 protein: CASSPTLGPTNEQYF. DNA for the CDR3: TGTGCCAGCAGTCCAACCTTAGGGCCAACTAACGAGCAGTACTTC.

This chain uses TRBV23-1 with TRBJ2-7, with 7 bases fitting TRBD2. TRBV23-1 is placed among ORFs of uncertain function. V lost 11 bases, J lost 4 bases, and 8 bases stayed unmatched. The CDR3 loop spans 12 amino acids. In DNA form, the CDR3 reads TGCGCCCCTAGCGGTCCAGGGTACGAGCAGTACTTC. Encoded protein: CAPSGPGYEQYF.

The chain joins TRBV4-3 to TRBJ2-6, with D unclear. The ends were cut back, 0 bases at V and 0 bases at J, with 9 bases in the middle. The germline gives CDR1 LGHNA, CDR2 YSLEER. CDR3 length equals 17 residues. CDR3 region: CASSQDFPASGANVLTF. As DNA, the CDR3 is TGCGCCAGCAGCCAAGATTTTCCAGCCTCTGGGGCCAACGTCCTGACTTTC.

The genes are TRBV19 and TRBJ1-1; D unclear. With 3 bases removed from V and 1 base from J, the gap between germline ends came to 9 bases. This CDR3 is built from 14 residues. Germline V lookup: CDR1 LNHDA, CDR2 SQIVND (reference sequence). CDR3 loop: CASSIWKPNTEAFF. The CDR3 DNA sequence: TGTGCCAGTAGTATCTGGAAACCGAACACTGAAGCTTTCTTT.

The chain uses TRBV4-2 and TRBJ2-3; 9 nucleotides align to TRBD2. Germline CDR1 and CDR2: LGHNA and YNFKEQ. The V segment lost 1 base and the J segment 3 bases; nucleotides outside the gene matches: 2. This CDR3 is built from 15 residues. The CDR3 sequence: CASSQVAGGTDTQYF. For the CDR3, the DNA is TGTGCCAGCAGCCAAGTGGCGGGGGGGACAGATACGCAGTATTTT.

The V gene is TRBV24-1, the J gene TRBJ1-5; no definite D call. The V end was cut by 6 bases, the J end by 11 bases, with 13 bases between. Germline V gene sequence: CDR1 KGHDR, CDR2 SFDVKD. This CDR3 contains 12 residues. Written as DNA, the CDR3 is TGTGCCACCAGTACGAGAATAGGGACCCAGCATTTT. The encoded protein is CATSTRIGTQHF.

J is TRBJ1-2 and V is TRBV6-1; no reliable D call. This CDR3 contains 12 residues. Germline values: CDR1 MNHNS, CDR2 SASEGT. V lost 1 base, J lost 7 bases, and 7 bases lay in between. CDR3 protein: CASSEGLLGYTF. DNA of the CDR3: TGTGCCAGCAGTGAAGGGTTGCTTGGCTACACCTTC.

The chain carries TRBV3-1 (or the pseudogene TRBV3-2) and TRBJ2-3; 10 bases fit TRBD2. The junction had 9 bases not matched to a gene; V was cut back by 6 bases and J by 6 bases. The CDR3 contains 15 residues. Germline values: CDR1 LGHDT, CDR2 YNNKEL (reference sequence). The CDR3, as DNA: TGTGCCAGCAGTCTAGCGGGGGCTAGCGGGGATACGCAGTATTTT. This translates into CASSLAGASGDTQYF.

The V gene is TRBV11-3, the J gene TRBJ1-6; no definite D call. Trimming removed 4 bases at V and 9 bases at J, with 13 bases between. The CDR3 totals 14 residues. Germline V lookup: CDR1 SGHNT, CDR2 YENEEA. CDR3 residues: CASSSEGPISPLHF. The CDR3 DNA sequence: TGTGCCAGCAGCTCCGAAGGCCCCATTTCACCCCTCCACTTT.

CDR3: CASQPPGWTEAFF. The CDR3 nucleotides are TGTGCCAGTCAGCCACCGGGGTGGACTGAAGCTTTCTTT. The rearrangement uses TRBV19 and TRBJ1-1; D not certain. V was cut by 8 bases and J by 5 bases, with 15 bases left in between. CDR3 size: 13 residues. Germline-derived CDR1 and CDR2 are LNHDA and SQIVND (reference sequence).

The chain links TRBV15 to TRBJ2-5; tentative D call: TRBD2 (7 bases). Germline V CDR1 and CDR2: LNHNV, YYDKDF (reference sequence). V was trimmed by 0 bases and J by 1 base, leaving 12 bases between them. The CDR3 has 16 residues. The CDR3 nucleotides are TGTGCCACCAGCAGAGACAGGGAGGGGGTCCAAGAGACCCAGTACTTC. Translating gives CATSRDREGVQETQYF.

This clone was seen just once. The CDR3 is CASSQKIGQFVSNQPQHF. The DNA of the CDR3 is TGTGCCAGCAGCCAAAAAATCGGACAGTTTGTAAGCAATCAGCCCCAGCATTTT. J is TRBJ1-5 and V is TRBV5-4; tentatively, D is TRBD1 (6 bases). The CDR3 spans 18 residues. Germline-derived CDR1 and CDR2 are SGHNT and YYREEE (reference sequence). V shed 4 bases and J shed 1 base, with 21 bases lying between them.

The chain carries TRBV6-5 and TRBJ2-7; tentatively, D is TRBD1 or TRBD2 (5 bases each). CDR3 size: 13 residues. Germline assignment: CDR1 MNHEY and CDR2 SVGAGI. V was cut by 11 bases and J by 4 bases, with 18 bases left in between. The CDR3 DNA is TGTGCCGGGGGTCCCAGGCCAGGGTACGAGCAGTACTTC. Encoded protein: CAGGPRPGYEQYF.

This rearrangement joins TRBV27 to TRBJ2-7; D remains ambiguous. This CDR3 spans 13 amino acids. The germline gives CDR1 MNHEY, CDR2 SMNVEV (reference sequence). The V end lost 3 bases, the J end lost 7 bases, and 13 bases lay between the germline ends. CDR3 amino acids: CASSLESSQEQYF. The CDR3 DNA reads TGTGCCAGCAGTTTGGAGTCCAGTCAGGAGCAGTACTTC.

The J gene is TRBJ2-7, the V gene TRBV6-4; no clear D. V was cut by 4 bases and J by 4 bases, with 11 bases left in between. CDR1 MRHNA and CDR2 SNTAGT come from the germline V gene. The CDR3 is 13 residues long. The CDR3 loop is CASSGPPSYEQYF. The DNA of the CDR3 is TGTGCCAGCAGTGGCCCCCCGAGTTACGAGCAGTACTTC.

This chain links TRBV5-1 with TRBJ2-7; the D gene is possibly TRBD2 (6 bases). This CDR3 contains 15 residues. Trimming took off 7 bases at V and 0 bases at J, with 17 bases between the two ends. CDR1 and CDR2 from the germline V gene are SGHRS and YFSETQ. CDR3 DNA: TGCGCCAGCCGGGAGTGGAGCGGAGGCTCCTACGAGCAGTACTTC. It encodes CASREWSGGSYEQYF.

The CDR3 here is CASSRISGRANEQFF. The CDR3 bases are TGTGCCAGCAGCCGAATTAGCGGGAGGGCCAATGAGCAGTTCTTC. The chain combines TRBV6-5 with TRBJ2-1, with TRBD2 matching over 11 bases. V was pared by 6 bases and J by 6 bases, with 7 bases of the junction left unmatched. Germline loops: CDR1 MNHEY, CDR2 SVGAGI. The length of the CDR3 is 15 residues.

This chain links TRBV29-1 with TRBJ2-5, with 11 bases identical to TRBD2. CDR1 and CDR2 from the germline V gene are SQVTM and ANQGSEA. J was trimmed by 4 bases and V by 6 bases; bases with no gene match: 10. CDR3 length equals 15 residues. This CDR3 reads CSVGLAGGGGETQYF. The CDR3 bases are TGCAGCGTAGGGCTAGCGGGGGGTGGCGGAGAGACCCAGTACTTC.

The V and J genes are TRBV5-5 and TRBJ1-1, with D unresolved. Trimming removed 2 bases at V and 0 bases at J, with 5 bases between. CDR1 and CDR2 (germline): SGHKS, YYEKEE (reference sequence). The CDR3 runs to 13 residues. The CDR3 DNA reads TGTGCCAGCAGCTTATTGGTGAACACTGAAGCTTTCTTT. It specifies CASSLLVNTEAFF.

The rearrangement uses TRBV3-1 (or the pseudogene TRBV3-2) and TRBJ2-5; a weak D match, TRBD2 (5 bases). Per germline, CDR1 LGHDT and CDR2 YNNKEL (reference sequence). This CDR3 has 16 residues. V was cut by 2 bases and J by 6 bases, with 19 bases left in between. For the CDR3, the DNA is TGTGCCAGCAGCCAACTTGGTACTAGACATGTACAGACCCAGTACTTC. It translates to CASSQLGTRHVQTQYF.

V usage is TRBV29-1 and J usage is TRBJ1-4; D gene uncertain. The CDR3 contains 14 residues. V was cut by 6 bases and J by 0 bases, with 11 bases left in between. The germline V gene has CDR1 SQVTM and CDR2 ANQGSEA. The CDR3 is CSVKEGTTNEKLFF. The DNA of the CDR3 is TGCAGCGTCAAGGAAGGGACAACTAATGAAAAACTGTTTTTT.

The rearrangement joins TRBV6-6 to TRBJ2-7, with 11 nucleotides matching TRBD2. The CDR3 has 15 amino acids. Per the germline V gene, CDR1 is MNHNY and CDR2 is SVGAGI (reference sequence). Trimming at V came to 6 bases and at J to 2 bases, leaving 6 bases not matched to a gene. The CDR3, as DNA: TGTGCCAGCAGCGAAAGACTAGCGGGAACCTACGAGCAGTACTTC. Its translation: CASSERLAGTYEQYF.